This TCR beta chain was recovered during a study of T cell repertoires in cytomegalovirus infection. Overall study: It can be stated that public TCR beta signatures indicated CMV infection as well as a matching HLA type. Whole-study results and caveats: CMV carriers having the relevant HLA were flagged by cumulative public TCR beta family frequency.

TCRdb passed the reads through MiXCR, listing each CDR3 protein once. Of about 920,000 distinct CDR3 sequences in the sample, roughly 30% were seen once. This clonotype was counted many times. Antigen specificity is unknown. The TCR comes from a human donor in good health (CMV status not recorded). Some clones in this sample may be carry-over from other donors' samples. Specimen: cultured CD8+ T cells from PBMCs, collected from culture after CMV antigen stimulation.

As DNA, the CDR3 is TGTGCCAGCAGCCCCGGGGGAGGGTCAGATACGCAGTATTTT. Its protein is CASSPGGGSDTQYF. The V call is TRBV7-8, the J call TRBJ2-3; TRBD2 matches 7 bases. Unmatched junction bases numbered 6, after V lost 5 bases and J lost 4 bases. Germline V gene lookup returns CDR1 SGHVS and CDR2 FQNEAQ. This CDR3 spans 14 amino acids. The whole variable domain, remainder taken from reference TRBV7-8 and TRBJ2-3, is GAGVSQSPRYKVAKRGQDVALRCDPISGHVSLFWYQQALGQGPEFLTYFQNEAQLDKSGLPSDRFFAERPEGSVSTLKIQRTQQEDSAVYLCASSPGGGSDTQYFGPGTRLTVL.